The 2 T cell receptor beta chains presented below share a single source sample, sequenced in a study of blood T cell repertoires in COVID-19. Method: immunoSEQ multiplex PCR; TCRdb's copy keeps in-frame clones and lacks some. The table records over 200,000 clones, about 80% of them present only once. What was sequenced was PBMCs or T cells enriched from blood (not recorded which). These receptors were taken from a middle-aged man who had recovered from COVID-19.

This clone was observed once. The chain combines TRBV7-2 with TRBJ1-5, with a tentative D call TRBD1 (6 bases). The germline V and J ends were trimmed by 5 bases and 3 bases, with 17 bases remaining between them. The CDR3 length is 16 residues. CDR1 and CDR2 from the germline V gene are SGHTA and FQGNSA. The CDR3 here is CASSLFQGWNNQPQHF. The CDR3 nucleotides are TGTGCCAGCAGCCTGTTTCAGGGGTGGAACAATCAGCCCCAGCATTTT.

The chain joins TRBV4-3 to TRBJ1-2, with a tentative D call TRBD1 (6 bases). The CDR3 extends over 13 amino acids. Trimming stripped 2 bases from V and 6 bases from J, with 10 bases between. In germline, CDR1 is LGHNA, CDR2 YSLEER. CDR3 DNA sequence: TGCGCCAGCAGCCAACAGGGGATCGATGGCTACACCTTC. It yields the protein CASSQQGIDGYTF.